These T cell receptor beta chains were read from a single sample in a study of shared clonotypes between healthy human individuals. Sequencing used immunoSEQ multiplex PCR; TCRdb keeps in-frame clones, though not all of them. The sample shows hundreds of thousands of clones, approximately 96% of them seen only once. Sequences were obtained from naive CD8+ T cells sorted from blood. Every receptor here comes from a woman under 40 in good health. The CDR3 runs from the conserved cysteine through the conserved F or W. D genes are given only for firm matches. Clone size appears in some rows only: once, few, many, or a class for an expanded clone.

size: .
D: TRBD1
V: TRBV7-9
J: TRBJ2-7
DNA: TGTGCCAGCAGCTTGCGTCAGGGGGCCTACGAGCAGTACTTC
CDR3: CASSLRQGAYEQYF

size: .
D: .
V: TRBV10-3
J: TRBJ1-2
DNA: TGTGCCATCAGTGAGTCGGGGGGTATATACTATGGCTACACCTTC
CDR3: CAISESGGIYYGYTF

size: .
D: .
V: TRBV7-8
J: TRBJ2-1
DNA: TGTGCCAGCAGCTTAGCCCCTAGCTTCAATGAGCAGTTCTTC
CDR3: CASSLAPSFNEQFF

size: .
D: .
V: TRBV5-1
J: TRBJ2-1
DNA: TGCGCCAGCAGCTTGCGCGGAACCTACAATGAGCAGTTCTTC
CDR3: CASSLRGTYNEQFF

size: .
D: TRBD1
V: TRBV28
J: TRBJ2-7
DNA: TGTGCCAGTTCTGCCGGGACAGGGGTAGCCCCCGCTAAATACGAGCAGTACTTC
CDR3: CASSAGTGVAPAKYEQYF

size: .
D: TRBD2
V: TRBV5-1
J: TRBJ2-7
DNA: TGCGCCAGCAGCCACCCGGGACTAGCGGGAGAAGGTTCCTACGAGCAGTACTTC
CDR3: CASSHPGLAGEGSYEQYF

size: once
D: .
V: TRBV19
J: TRBJ2-7
DNA: TGTGCCAGTAGTATGGGGGACACAAACTCCTACGAGCAGTACTTC
CDR3: CASSMGDTNSYEQYF

size: .
D: .
V: TRBV29-1
J: TRBJ1-1
DNA: TGCAGCGGGAACGGGGGGGACACTGAAGCTTTCTTT
CDR3: CSGNGGDTEAFF

size: .
D: TRBD2
V: TRBV2
J: TRBJ2-7
DNA: TGTGCCAGCAGTCTTAATCCCGCGGGACTAAGGTACGAGCAGTACTTC
CDR3: CASSLNPAGLRYEQYF

size: .
D: .
V: TRBV28
J: TRBJ2-5
DNA: TGTGCCAGCAGTTTAGGGGCGGAGTACCAAGAGACCCAGTACTTC
CDR3: CASSLGAEYQETQYF

size: .
D: .
V: TRBV4-1
J: TRBJ2-5
DNA: TGCGCCAGCAGCCGCAATCCGGGACGGAACCCAGAGACCCAGTACTTC
CDR3: CASSRNPGRNPETQYF

size: .
D: .
V: TRBV28
J: TRBJ2-1
DNA: TGTGCCAGCAGTTTTTCGGGAGTATATGGAGAGCAGTTCTTC
CDR3: CASSFSGVYGEQFF

size: .
D: TRBD1
V: TRBV4-1
J: TRBJ1-5
DNA: TGCGCCAGCAGCCATGCCGGGACAGGGGCCTTGGGGCCCCAGCATTTT
CDR3: CASSHAGTGALGPQHF

size: .
D: .
V: TRBV5-1
J: TRBJ2-2
DNA: TGCGCCAGCAGCTTCAGCAGGGTGAACACCGGGGAGCTGTTTTTT
CDR3: CASSFSRVNTGELFF

size: .
D: TRBD2
V: TRBV7-9
J: TRBJ2-1
DNA: TGTGCCAGCAGCTTAGCGGCGGGAGCCGAGCAGTTCTTC
CDR3: CASSLAAGAEQFF

size: .
D: .
V: TRBV11-2
J: TRBJ1-1
DNA: TGTGCCAGCAGCTTAGTCCCCCTCCGGACGAACACTGAAGCTTTCTTT
CDR3: CASSLVPLRTNTEAFF

size: .
D: .
V: TRBV18
J: TRBJ2-7
DNA: TGTGCCAGCTCACCTAGGGACGGCTACGAGCAGTACTTC
CDR3: CASSPRDGYEQYF

size: .
D: TRBD2
V: TRBV29-1
J: TRBJ2-7
DNA: TGCAGCGTTGTAGGCGGGAGCAGCTACGAGCAGTACTTC
CDR3: CSVVGGSSYEQYF

size: .
D: TRBD1
V: TRBV27
J: TRBJ1-5
DNA: TGTGCCAGCAGCGGGACAGTTAGCAATCAGCCCCAGCATTTT
CDR3: CASSGTVSNQPQHF

size: .
D: TRBD1
V: TRBV28
J: TRBJ2-7
DNA: TGTGCCAGCAGGGGGACAGGTGCCTACGAGCAGTACTTC
CDR3: CASRGTGAYEQYF

size: .
D: TRBD2
V: TRBV9
J: TRBJ2-1
DNA: TGTGCCAGCAGCGCCCCTCGGGTGGTAGCGGGAACCAATGAGCAGTTCTTC
CDR3: CASSAPRVVAGTNEQFF

size: .
D: .
V: TRBV27
J: TRBJ2-1
DNA: TGTGCCAGCAGTTTATGGGGGGCAGGACGCCAGTTCTTC
CDR3: CASSLWGAGRQFF

size: .
D: TRBD2
V: TRBV7-3
J: TRBJ2-5
DNA: TGTGCCAGCAGCCTCGTGGGTAGCGGGCCTCAAGAGACCCAGTACTTC
CDR3: CASSLVGSGPQETQYF

size: .
D: .
V: TRBV28
J: TRBJ1-1
DNA: TGTGCCAGCAGCCACCCCCGCGGGCCCACTGAAGCTTTCTTT
CDR3: CASSHPRGPTEAFF

size: .
D: .
V: TRBV10-3
J: TRBJ2-1
DNA: TGTGCCACGTGGGGCGGAGCCTACAATGAGCAGTTCTTC
CDR3: CATWGGAYNEQFF

size: .
D: .
V: TRBV19
J: TRBJ2-7
DNA: TGTGCCAGTAGTATAGGTCAGGGGCCATCCTACGAGCAGTACTTC
CDR3: CASSIGQGPSYEQYF

size: .
D: .
V: TRBV5-6
J: TRBJ1-2
DNA: TGTGCCAGCAGTTACCAGGCCCTCTCGTACTATGGCTACACCTTC
CDR3: CASSYQALSYYGYTF

size: .
D: .
V: TRBV27
J: TRBJ1-3
DNA: TGTGCCAGCAGTGGAAGGCGGGATGGGAACACCATATATTTT
CDR3: CASSGRRDGNTIYF

size: once
D: .
V: TRBV7-3
J: TRBJ2-2
DNA: TGTGCCAGCAGCTATTTCCCTTGGGGCACCGGGGAGCTGTTTTTT
CDR3: CASSYFPWGTGELFF

size: .
D: .
V: TRBV10-1
J: TRBJ1-5
DNA: TGCGCCAGCAGTGAGGACACGTCCCATCAGCCCCAGCATTTT
CDR3: CASSEDTSHQPQHF

size: .
D: TRBD1
V: TRBV4-1
J: TRBJ2-7
DNA: TGCGCCAGCAGCCCGTCGACGGGACAGGGCTACGAGCAGTACTTC
CDR3: CASSPSTGQGYEQYF

size: .
D: .
V: TRBV28
J: TRBJ2-5
DNA: TGTGCCAGCACCTCCGCCAGGGTGGGTTTCGAGACCCAGTACTTC
CDR3: CASTSARVGFETQYF

size: .
D: TRBD1
V: TRBV6-5
J: TRBJ1-1
DNA: TGTGCCAGCAGTTACGGACAGGGGACTTTCTTT
CDR3: CASSYGQGTFF

size: .
D: TRBD1
V: TRBV5-4
J: TRBJ1-1
DNA: TGTGCCAGCAGTCACAGCCCGGGACAGGGGGTCACTGAAGCTTTCTTT
CDR3: CASSHSPGQGVTEAFF

size: .
D: TRBD1
V: TRBV11-2
J: TRBJ2-1
DNA: TGTGCCAGCAGCTTAGGTACCACAGGGGCCGAACGGCAGTTCTTC
CDR3: CASSLGTTGAERQFF

size: .
D: .
V: TRBV5-1
J: TRBJ2-2
DNA: TGCGCCAGCAGCTTGGCCCTGATGTTTAACACCGGGGAGCTGTTTTTT
CDR3: CASSLALMFNTGELFF

size: .
D: TRBD2
V: TRBV7-9
J: TRBJ2-1
DNA: TGTGCCAGCAGCCTGGGAGGGCCGGGCAATGAGCAGTTCTTC
CDR3: CASSLGGPGNEQFF

size: .
D: .
V: TRBV7-2
J: TRBJ2-3
DNA: TGTGCCAGCAGCTTAGGGGCCGAGAGGGTGAAAGATACGCAGTATTTT
CDR3: CASSLGAERVKDTQYF

size: .
D: .
V: TRBV29-1
J: TRBJ2-1
DNA: TGCAGCGTGGGCCACCGGCGGTCCTCCTACAATGAGCAGTTCTTC
CDR3: CSVGHRRSSYNEQFF

size: .
D: TRBD2
V: TRBV19
J: TRBJ2-2
DNA: TGTGCCAGTATACCCCCTAGCGGGAGGGCCTTCGGGGAGCTGTTTTTT
CDR3: CASIPPSGRAFGELFF

size: .
D: .
V: TRBV27
J: TRBJ1-1
DNA: TGTGCCAGCAGTCCCCCGGGGTATACTGAAGCTTTCTTT
CDR3: CASSPPGYTEAFF

size: .
D: TRBD1
V: TRBV15
J: TRBJ1-2
DNA: TGTGCCACCAGCAGAGATCCCCGGGACAGAAACTATGGCTACACCTTC
CDR3: CATSRDPRDRNYGYTF

size: .
D: .
V: TRBV7-9
J: TRBJ2-3
DNA: TGTGCCAGCAGCTCAGGGCAGGGGCCCGATACGCAGTATTTT
CDR3: CASSSGQGPDTQYF

size: .
D: TRBD1
V: TRBV5-1
J: TRBJ2-7
DNA: TGCGCCAGCAGCTTGGGGACAGGGGCCCCTGGGTCCTACGAGCAGTACTTC
CDR3: CASSLGTGAPGSYEQYF

size: .
D: TRBD1
V: TRBV27
J: TRBJ1-1
DNA: TGTGCCAGCAGTTTCGGGCAGGGGGCCACTGAAGCTTTCTTT
CDR3: CASSFGQGATEAFF

size: .
D: .
V: TRBV5-5
J: TRBJ1-1
DNA: TGTGCCAGCAGCCCTCCGTCGACGAACACTGAAGCTTTCTTT
CDR3: CASSPPSTNTEAFF

size: .
D: TRBD1
V: TRBV7-9
J: TRBJ2-7
DNA: TGTGCCAGCAGCTTAGGGGGCGGCGGACAGGCCACCTACGAGCAGTACTTC
CDR3: CASSLGGGGQATYEQYF

size: .
D: .
V: TRBV5-5
J: TRBJ2-7
DNA: TGTGCCAGCAGCTTGACGAACCCCTACGAGCAGTACTTC
CDR3: CASSLTNPYEQYF

size: .
D: TRBD2
V: TRBV4-2
J: TRBJ2-1
DNA: TGTGCCAGCAGCCAAGAAAGCGGGAGCTCCGGGTATGAGCAGTTCTTC
CDR3: CASSQESGSSGYEQFF